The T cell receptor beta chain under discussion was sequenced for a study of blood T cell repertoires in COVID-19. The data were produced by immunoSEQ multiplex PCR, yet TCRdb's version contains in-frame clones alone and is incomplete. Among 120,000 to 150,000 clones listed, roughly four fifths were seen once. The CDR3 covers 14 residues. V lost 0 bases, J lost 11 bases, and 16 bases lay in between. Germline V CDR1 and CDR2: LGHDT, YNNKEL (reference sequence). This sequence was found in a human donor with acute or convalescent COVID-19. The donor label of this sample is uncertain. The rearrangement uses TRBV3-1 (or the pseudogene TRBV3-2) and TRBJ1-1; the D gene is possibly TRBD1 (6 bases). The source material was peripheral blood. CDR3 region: CASSQDFAQGGAFF. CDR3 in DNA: TGTGCCAGCAGCCAAGACTTCGCACAGGGTGGTGCTTTCTTT.